This TCR beta chain was recovered during a study of identical twins. TCRdb re-called the 5' RACE reads through MiXCR, storing one row per CDR3 protein. The sample holds hundreds of thousands of distinct CDR3 sequences, approximately 21% seen once. Study findings and constraints: When twins shared out-of-frame alpha sequences, those sequences had excess low generation probability. Among beta out-of-frame sequences, excess sharing between twins appeared weaker.

V was clipped by 8 bases and J by 7 bases, with 15 bases between them. Germline V gives CDR1 MDHEN, CDR2 SYDVKM. The CDR3 is 12 amino acids. As to this clonotype: Antigen specificity is unknown.

A further study also used this sample, focusing on T cells expressing NK-cell markers. From that study: These same clonotypes (in several donors) also led the CD3+CD56-NKG2C+ fraction.

This receptor was obtained from a woman between 18 and 29 years old in good health. V and J are TRBV28 and TRBJ2-7, with D possibly matching TRBD2 (5 bases). Material: PBMCs. The CDR3: CASVDSSREQYF. CDR3 in DNA: TGTGCCAGCGTGGACTCAAGTCGGGAGCAGTACTTC.